The T cell receptor (beta chain) under discussion was sequenced for a study of blood T cell repertoires in COVID-19. In the authors' methods: Reference gene primers were amplified, and this amplification served to estimate nucleated cell counts. Method: immunoSEQ multiplex PCR; TCRdb's copy keeps in-frame clones and lacks some. From that table come the V and J calls and clone size; the DNA was used to work out D and trimming. Among approximately 80,000 clones listed, about 85% were seen once. This CDR3 has 15 amino acids. Deletions cut 1 base from V and 1 base from J, with 11 bases between. The germline gives CDR1 SGHVS, CDR2 FQNEAQ.

Material: peripheral blood. The chain combines TRBV7-8 with TRBJ2-7; D is perhaps TRBD1 (6 bases). This receptor was taken from a human donor in a cohort sampled during active COVID-19. This chain's CDR3 is CASSLVPGQSYEQYF. For the CDR3, the DNA is TGTGCCAGCAGCTTAGTCCCGGGACAATCCTACGAGCAGTACTTC.